This TCR beta chain was sequenced in a study of shared clonotypes between healthy human individuals. Whole-study results and caveats: Sharing of clonotypes among donors was expected to vary with sequencing depth. Naive subsets typically showed greater estimated richness than memory subsets.

J gave up 4 bases and V 6 bases, and 7 bases lay outside the gene matches. Germline V gene lookup returns CDR1 MRHNA and CDR2 SNTAGT. The CDR3 contains 15 residues. Sequenced by immunoSEQ multiplex PCR; TCRdb stores in-frame clones only, minus some. The table records about 1,900,000 clones, about 95% of them present only once. Note on this clone: Its antigen remains unidentified.

Naive CD8 populations comprised CD45RO-negative cells positively selected for CCR7, excluding terminally differentiated effector memory CD45RA+ cells. The sample comprised naive CD8+ T cells sorted from blood. The V and J genes are TRBV6-4 and TRBJ2-7; 12 bases map to TRBD1. The receptor was derived from a young man in good health. CDR3 sequence reads: CASRGQGANLYEQYF. The CDR3, as DNA: TGTGCCAGCAGGGGACAGGGGGCGAACCTTTACGAGCAGTACTTC.